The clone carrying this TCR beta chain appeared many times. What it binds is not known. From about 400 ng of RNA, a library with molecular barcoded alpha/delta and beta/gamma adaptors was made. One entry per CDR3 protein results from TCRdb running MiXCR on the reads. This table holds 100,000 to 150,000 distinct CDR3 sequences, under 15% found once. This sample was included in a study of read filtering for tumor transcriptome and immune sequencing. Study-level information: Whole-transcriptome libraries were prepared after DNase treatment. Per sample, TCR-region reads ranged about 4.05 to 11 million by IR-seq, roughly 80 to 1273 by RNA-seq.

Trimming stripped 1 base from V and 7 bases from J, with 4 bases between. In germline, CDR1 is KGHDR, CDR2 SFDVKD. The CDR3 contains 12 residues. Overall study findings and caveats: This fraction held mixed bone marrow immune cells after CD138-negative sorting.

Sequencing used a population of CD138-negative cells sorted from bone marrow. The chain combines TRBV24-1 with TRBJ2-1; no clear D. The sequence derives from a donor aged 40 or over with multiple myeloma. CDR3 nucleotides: TGTGCCACCAGTGATTTAAGGAATGAGCAGTTCTTC. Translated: CATSDLRNEQFF.